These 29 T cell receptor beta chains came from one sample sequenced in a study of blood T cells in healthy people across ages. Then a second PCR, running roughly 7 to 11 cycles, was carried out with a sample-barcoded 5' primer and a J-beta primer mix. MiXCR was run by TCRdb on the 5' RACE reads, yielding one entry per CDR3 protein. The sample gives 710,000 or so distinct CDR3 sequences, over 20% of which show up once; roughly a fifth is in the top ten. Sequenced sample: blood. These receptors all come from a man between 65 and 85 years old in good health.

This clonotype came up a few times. CDR3 sequence: CASSQGQTTVNEQFF. CDR3 nucleotides: TGTGCCAGCAGCCAAGGACAGACGACAGTCAATGAGCAGTTCTTC. This chain joins TRBV14 and TRBJ2-1; D is perhaps TRBD1 (5 bases). The CDR3 is made up of 15 amino acids. The germline V gene encodes CDR1 SGHDN and CDR2 FVKESK. Trimming removed 1 base from V and 6 bases from J, with 13 bases in between.

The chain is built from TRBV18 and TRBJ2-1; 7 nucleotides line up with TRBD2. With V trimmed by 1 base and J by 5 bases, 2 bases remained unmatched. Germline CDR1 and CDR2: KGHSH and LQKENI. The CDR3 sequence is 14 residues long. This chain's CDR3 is CASSPREGHNEQFF. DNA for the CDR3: TGTGCCAGCTCACCACGGGAGGGACACAATGAGCAGTTCTTC.

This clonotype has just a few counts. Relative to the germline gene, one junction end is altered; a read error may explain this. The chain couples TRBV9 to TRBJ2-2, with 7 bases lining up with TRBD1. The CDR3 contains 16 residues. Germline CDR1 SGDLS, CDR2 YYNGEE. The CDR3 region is CASSVNRDSKIGELFF. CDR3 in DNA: TGTGCCAGCAGCGTAAACCGGGACAGTAAGATCGGGGAGTTGTTTTTT.

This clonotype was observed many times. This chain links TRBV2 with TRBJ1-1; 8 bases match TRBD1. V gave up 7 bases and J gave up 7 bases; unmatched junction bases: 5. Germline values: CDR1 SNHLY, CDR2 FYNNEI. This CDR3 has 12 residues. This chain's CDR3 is CASTQDRGEAFF. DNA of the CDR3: TGTGCCAGCACCCAAGACAGGGGTGAAGCTTTCTTT.

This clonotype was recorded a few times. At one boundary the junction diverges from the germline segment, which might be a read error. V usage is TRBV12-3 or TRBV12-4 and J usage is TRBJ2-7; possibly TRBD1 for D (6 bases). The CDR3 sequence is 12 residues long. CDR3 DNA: TGTGCCAGCAGTTTAAGGAGACAGGACCCTGACTTC. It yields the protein CASSLRRQDPDF.

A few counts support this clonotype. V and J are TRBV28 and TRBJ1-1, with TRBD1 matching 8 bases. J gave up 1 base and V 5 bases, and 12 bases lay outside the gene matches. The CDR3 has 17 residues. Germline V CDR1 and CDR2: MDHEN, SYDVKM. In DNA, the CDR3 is TGTGCCAGCAGTCCCCCCCAGGGGGCCTTATCGAACACTGAAGCTTTCTTT. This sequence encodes CASSPPQGALSNTEAFF.

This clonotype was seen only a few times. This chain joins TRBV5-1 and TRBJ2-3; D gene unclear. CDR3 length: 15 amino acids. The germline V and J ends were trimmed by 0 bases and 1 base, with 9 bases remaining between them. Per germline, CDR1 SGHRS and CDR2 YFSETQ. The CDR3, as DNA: TGCGCCAGCAGCTTGGAATTCCGAGGCACAGATACGCAGTATTTT. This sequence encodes CASSLEFRGTDTQYF.

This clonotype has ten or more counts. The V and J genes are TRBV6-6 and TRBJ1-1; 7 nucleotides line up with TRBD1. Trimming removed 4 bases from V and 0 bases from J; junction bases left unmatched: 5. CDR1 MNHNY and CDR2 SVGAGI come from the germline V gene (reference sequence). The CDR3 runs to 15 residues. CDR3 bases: TGTGCCAGCAGTTGGACAGGTATAATGAACACTGAAGCTTTCTTT. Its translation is CASSWTGIMNTEAFF.

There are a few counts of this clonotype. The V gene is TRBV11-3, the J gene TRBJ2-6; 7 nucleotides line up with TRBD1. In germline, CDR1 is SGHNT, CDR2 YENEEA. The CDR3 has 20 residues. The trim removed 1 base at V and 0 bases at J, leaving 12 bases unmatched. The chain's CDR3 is CASSLGITGEKLSGANVLTF. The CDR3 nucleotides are TGTGCCAGCAGCTTAGGAATTACAGGGGAGAAACTCTCTGGGGCCAACGTCCTGACTTTC.

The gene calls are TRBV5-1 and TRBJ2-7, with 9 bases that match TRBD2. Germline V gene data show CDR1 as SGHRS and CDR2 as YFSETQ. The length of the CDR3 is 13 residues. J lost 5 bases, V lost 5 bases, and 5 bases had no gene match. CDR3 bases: TGCGCCAGCAGTTATCCTAGCGGGGACGAGCAGTACTTC. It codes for CASSYPSGDEQYF.

CDR3 nucleotides: TGTGCCTGGCGACCCTCCACCGAGTATGGCTACACCTTC. This encodes CAWRPSTEYGYTF. V gene TRBV30 combines with J gene TRBJ1-2, with unresolved D. V was shortened by 5 bases and J by 5 bases, with 15 bases between the two germline ends. CDR3 length: 13 amino acids. The germline gives CDR1 GTSNPN, CDR2 SVGIG (reference sequence).

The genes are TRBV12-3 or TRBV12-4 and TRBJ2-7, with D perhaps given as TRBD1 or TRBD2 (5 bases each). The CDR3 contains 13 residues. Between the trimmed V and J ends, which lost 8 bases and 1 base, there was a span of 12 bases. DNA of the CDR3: TGTGCCAGCGGGGGACGGAATTCCTACGAGCAGTACTTC. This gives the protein CASGGRNSYEQYF.

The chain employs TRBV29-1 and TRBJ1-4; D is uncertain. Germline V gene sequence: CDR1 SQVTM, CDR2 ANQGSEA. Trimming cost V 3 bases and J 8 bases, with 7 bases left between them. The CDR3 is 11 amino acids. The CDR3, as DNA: TGCAGCGTTGAGTGGTACGAAAAACTGTTTTTT. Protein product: CSVEWYEKLFF.

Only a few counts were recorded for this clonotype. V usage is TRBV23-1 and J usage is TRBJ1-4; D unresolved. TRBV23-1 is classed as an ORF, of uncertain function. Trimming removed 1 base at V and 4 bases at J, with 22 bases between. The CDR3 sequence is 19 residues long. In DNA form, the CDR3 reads TGCGCCAGCAGTCAATGGCTTCACCCGTCCCGGGTCCATAATGAAAAACTGTTTTTT. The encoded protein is CASSQWLHPSRVHNEKLFF.

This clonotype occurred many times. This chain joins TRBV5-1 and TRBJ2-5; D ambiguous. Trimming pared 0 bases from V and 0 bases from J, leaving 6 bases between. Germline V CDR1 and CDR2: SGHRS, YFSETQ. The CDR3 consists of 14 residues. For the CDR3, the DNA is TGCGCCAGCAGCTTGGGGGATTACCAAGAGACCCAGTACTTC. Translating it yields CASSLGDYQETQYF.

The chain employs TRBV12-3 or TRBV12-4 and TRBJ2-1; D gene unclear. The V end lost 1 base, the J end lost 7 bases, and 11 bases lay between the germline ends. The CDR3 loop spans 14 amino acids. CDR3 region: CASSLGIGPNEQFF. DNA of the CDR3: TGTGCCAGCAGTTTAGGGATCGGGCCAAATGAGCAGTTCTTC.

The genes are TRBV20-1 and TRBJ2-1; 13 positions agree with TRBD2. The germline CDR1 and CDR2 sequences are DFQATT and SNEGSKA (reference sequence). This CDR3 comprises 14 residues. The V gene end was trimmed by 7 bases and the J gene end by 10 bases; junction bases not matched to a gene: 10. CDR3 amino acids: CSVRLAGGAYEQFF. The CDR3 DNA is TGCAGTGTGAGACTAGCGGGAGGTGCGTACGAGCAGTTCTTC.

The CDR3 region has the DNA TGCAGGGTAGTTGACCGGACAGGGCGCTACGAGCAGTACTTC. It translates to CRVVDRTGRYEQYF. V and J are TRBV20-1 and TRBJ2-7, with TRBD1 matching 8 bases. The CDR3 has 14 residues. CDR1 and CDR2 (germline): DFQATT, SNEGSKA (reference sequence).

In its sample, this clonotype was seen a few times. The CDR3 DNA sequence: TGTGCCATCCGGGGCGGCCAGGGCAATCAGCCCCAGCATTTT. Its protein is CAIRGGQGNQPQHF. V gene TRBV10-3 combines with J gene TRBJ1-5, with a tentative D call TRBD1 (5 bases). The CDR3 contains 14 residues. In germline, CDR1 is ENHRY, CDR2 SYGVKD. V shed 8 bases and J shed 2 bases, with 13 bases lying between them.

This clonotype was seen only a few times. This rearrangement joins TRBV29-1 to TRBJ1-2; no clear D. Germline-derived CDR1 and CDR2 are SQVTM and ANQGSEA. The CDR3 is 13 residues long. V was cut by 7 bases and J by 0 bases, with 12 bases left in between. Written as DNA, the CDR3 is TGCAGCGCAACCACAACTCCTAACTATGGCTACACCTTC. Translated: CSATTTPNYGYTF.

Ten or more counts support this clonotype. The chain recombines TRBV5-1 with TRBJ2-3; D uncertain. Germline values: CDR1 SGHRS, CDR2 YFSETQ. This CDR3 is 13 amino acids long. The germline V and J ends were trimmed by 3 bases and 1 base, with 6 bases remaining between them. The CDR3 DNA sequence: TGCGCCAGCAGCTCCGGGCGCACAGATACGCAGTATTTT. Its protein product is CASSSGRTDTQYF.

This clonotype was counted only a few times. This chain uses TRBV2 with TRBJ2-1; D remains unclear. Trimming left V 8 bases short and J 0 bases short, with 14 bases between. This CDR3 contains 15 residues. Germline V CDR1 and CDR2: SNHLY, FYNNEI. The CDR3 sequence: CASAPGLSSYNEQFF. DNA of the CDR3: TGTGCCAGCGCTCCGGGTCTGAGCTCCTACAATGAGCAGTTCTTC.

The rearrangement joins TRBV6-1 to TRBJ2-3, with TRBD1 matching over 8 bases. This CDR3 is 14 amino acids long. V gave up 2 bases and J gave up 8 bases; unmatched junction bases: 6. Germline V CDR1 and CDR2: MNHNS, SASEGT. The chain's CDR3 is CASSERQGAATQYF. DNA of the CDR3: TGTGCCAGCAGTGAACGTCAGGGGGCGGCTACGCAGTATTTT.

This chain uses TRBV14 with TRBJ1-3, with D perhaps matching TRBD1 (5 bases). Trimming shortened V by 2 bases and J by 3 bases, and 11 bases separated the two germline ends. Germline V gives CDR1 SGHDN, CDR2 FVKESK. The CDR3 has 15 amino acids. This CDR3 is CASSQPRQGGNTIYF. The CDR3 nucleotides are TGTGCCAGCAGCCAACCCAGGCAGGGTGGAAACACCATATATTTT.

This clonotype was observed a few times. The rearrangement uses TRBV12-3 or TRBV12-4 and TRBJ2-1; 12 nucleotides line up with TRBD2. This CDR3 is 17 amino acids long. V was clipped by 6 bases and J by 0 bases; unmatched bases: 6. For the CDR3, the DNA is TGTGCCAGCAGGCTACTGACTAGCGGGAGCTCCTACAATGAGCAGTTCTTC. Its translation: CASRLLTSGSSYNEQFF.

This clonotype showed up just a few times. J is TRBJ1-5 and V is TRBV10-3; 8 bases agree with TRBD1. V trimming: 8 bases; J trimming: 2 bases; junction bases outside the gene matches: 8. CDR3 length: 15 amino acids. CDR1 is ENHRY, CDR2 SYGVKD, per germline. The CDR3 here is CAIRGTGVGNQPQHF. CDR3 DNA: TGTGCCATCCGGGGGACAGGAGTCGGCAATCAGCCCCAGCATTTT.

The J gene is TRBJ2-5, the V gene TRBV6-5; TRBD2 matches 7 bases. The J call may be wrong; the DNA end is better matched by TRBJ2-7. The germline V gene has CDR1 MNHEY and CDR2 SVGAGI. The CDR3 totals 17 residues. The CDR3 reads CASSYQQTGGFIHEQYF. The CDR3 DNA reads TGTGCCAGCAGTTACCAACAGACGGGGGGATTTATCCACGAGCAGTACTTC.

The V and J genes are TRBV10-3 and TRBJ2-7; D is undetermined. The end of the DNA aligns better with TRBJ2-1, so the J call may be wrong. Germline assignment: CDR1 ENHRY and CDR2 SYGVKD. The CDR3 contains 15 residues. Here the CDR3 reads CAISDTGHIRDEQFF. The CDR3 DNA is TGTGCCATCAGCGATACCGGGCACATACGCGATGAGCAGTTCTTC.

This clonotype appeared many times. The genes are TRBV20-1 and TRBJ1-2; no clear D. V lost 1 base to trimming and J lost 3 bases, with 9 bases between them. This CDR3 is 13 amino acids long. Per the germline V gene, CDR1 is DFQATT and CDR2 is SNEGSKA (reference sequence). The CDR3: CSARVWQDYGYTF. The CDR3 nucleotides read TGCAGTGCTAGAGTTTGGCAGGACTATGGCTACACCTTC.